The 3 T cell receptor beta chains presented below share a single source sample, sequenced in a study of blood T cell repertoires in COVID-19. Only in-frame clones appear in the TCRdb table, and some are missing; sequencing was by immunoSEQ multiplex PCR. This table holds some 250,000 clones, around 84% found once. The sequencing input was peripheral blood. The receptors here all came from a man aged 55 to 69 with acute or convalescent COVID-19.

This chain links TRBV5-1 with TRBJ2-7, with 8 bases that match TRBD2. Looked up from germline, CDR1 is SGHRS and CDR2 is YFSETQ. This CDR3 has 14 residues. Trimming took 4 bases from V and 2 from J; bases not matched to a gene: 5. The CDR3 DNA reads TGCGCCAGCAGCCGGGAGGGTAGCACCTACGAGCAGTACTTC. Translated: CASSREGSTYEQYF.

The chain combines TRBV28 with TRBJ1-5, with a possible D match to TRBD1 (6 bases). CDR1 is MDHEN and CDR2 is SYDVKM in the germline V gene. The V end lost 6 bases, the J end lost 4 bases, and 10 bases lay between the germline ends. CDR3 length: 13 amino acids. CDR3 loop: CASRPGVNQPQHF. The CDR3 DNA sequence: TGTGCCAGCAGGCCAGGGGTGAATCAGCCCCAGCATTTT.

This clone is a singleton in its sample. V gene TRBV2 combines with J gene TRBJ2-2; possibly TRBD1 for D (5 bases). Trimming cost V 7 bases and J 1 base, with 13 bases left between them. This CDR3 has 15 amino acids. CDR1 and CDR2 (germline): SNHLY, FYNNEI. Here the CDR3 DNA reads TGTGCCAGCAAAGGGGTCAGGGAGAACACCGGGGAGCTGTTTTTT. Encoded protein: CASKGVRENTGELFF.